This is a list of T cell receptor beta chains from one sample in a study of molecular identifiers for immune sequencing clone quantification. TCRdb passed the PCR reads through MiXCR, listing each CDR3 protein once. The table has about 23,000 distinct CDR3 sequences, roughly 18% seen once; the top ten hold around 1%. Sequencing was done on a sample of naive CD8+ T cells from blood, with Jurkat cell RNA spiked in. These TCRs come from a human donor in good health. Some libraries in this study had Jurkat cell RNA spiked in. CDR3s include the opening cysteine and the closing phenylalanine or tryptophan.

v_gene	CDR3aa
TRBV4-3	CASSLDITGLAGGGNSYEQYF
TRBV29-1	CSVPGLAVEQFF
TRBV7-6	CASSFTSGSDETQYF
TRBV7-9	CASSPPRGLEQFF
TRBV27	CASRGPALSPQHF
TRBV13	CASSTMDRGTDTQYF
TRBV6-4	CASSMAGATFF
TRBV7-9	CASMEAGGMETQYF
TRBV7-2	CASSLGLAGSYNEQFF
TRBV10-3	CAIRNIFGGLRTDTQYF
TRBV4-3	CASSQEWGSSYEQYF
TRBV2	CASSDEDSYYEQYF
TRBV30	CAWEGDSSYEQYF
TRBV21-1	CASSKGSEQYF
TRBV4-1	CASSQKPHGQGPPSSGNTIYF
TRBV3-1	CASSQGPVYEQYF
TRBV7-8	CASSLEYAGINNYGYTF
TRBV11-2	CASHGHLSTDTQYF
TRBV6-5	CASSETSWGGGRTDTQYF
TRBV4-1	CASSHRDTNSGTEAFF
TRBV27	CASSSGLGYEQYF
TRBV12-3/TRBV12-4	CASSLRGDGELFF
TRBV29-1	CSVEGPAPPGEYF
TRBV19	CASSIGTRNEQYF
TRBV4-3	CASSQVRFDNYEQYF
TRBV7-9	CASSSAGGQYDEQYF
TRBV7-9	CASSHPRDRTYLNTEAFF
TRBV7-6	CASSLTESGEQYF
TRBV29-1	CSVEEGLAFF
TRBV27	CASSSDWDSHQAFF
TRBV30	CAWSVPADPNTEAFF
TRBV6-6	CASTREAPNEQYF
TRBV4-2	CASSQTSGTISTDTQYF
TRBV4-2	CASSQDQATNTEAFF
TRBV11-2	CASSLVAGETPYNEQFF